The present TCR beta chain was sequenced within a study of OX40 agonist ivuxolimab in advanced cancers. Libraries were prepared by immunoSEQ multiplex PCR; TCRdb keeps only in-frame clonotypes and omits some of them. The sample holds some 39,000 clones, about 81% seen once. Germline V CDR1 and CDR2: SGDLS, YYNGEE. The CDR3 is 16 residues long. V shed 3 bases, J shed 0 bases, and the junction held 5 bases outside the gene matches. The sequencing used CD4+ or CD8+ T cells sorted from blood, collected in a trial of the OX40 agonist ivuxolimab. The TCR sequence derives from an adult with an advanced solid tumor such as melanoma, head and neck, liver or kidney cancer. This chain uses TRBV9 with TRBJ2-2; 7 nucleotides line up with TRBD1. The CDR3 is CASSAPGTANTGELFF. CDR3 nucleotides: TGTGCCAGCAGCGCCCCCGGGACAGCGAACACCGGGGAGCTGTTTTTT.